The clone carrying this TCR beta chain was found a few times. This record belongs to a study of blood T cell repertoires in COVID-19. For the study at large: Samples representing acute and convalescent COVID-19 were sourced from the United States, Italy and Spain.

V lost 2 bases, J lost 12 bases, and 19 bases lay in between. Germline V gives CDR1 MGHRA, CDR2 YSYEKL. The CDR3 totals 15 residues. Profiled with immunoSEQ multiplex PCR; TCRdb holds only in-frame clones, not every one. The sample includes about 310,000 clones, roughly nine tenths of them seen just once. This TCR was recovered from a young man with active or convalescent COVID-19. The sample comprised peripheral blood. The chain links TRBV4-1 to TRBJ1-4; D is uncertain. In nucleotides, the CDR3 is TGCGCCAGCAGCCAAACCAAAAACCCTGTCGGGGAACTGTTTTTT. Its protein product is CASSQTKNPVGELFF.